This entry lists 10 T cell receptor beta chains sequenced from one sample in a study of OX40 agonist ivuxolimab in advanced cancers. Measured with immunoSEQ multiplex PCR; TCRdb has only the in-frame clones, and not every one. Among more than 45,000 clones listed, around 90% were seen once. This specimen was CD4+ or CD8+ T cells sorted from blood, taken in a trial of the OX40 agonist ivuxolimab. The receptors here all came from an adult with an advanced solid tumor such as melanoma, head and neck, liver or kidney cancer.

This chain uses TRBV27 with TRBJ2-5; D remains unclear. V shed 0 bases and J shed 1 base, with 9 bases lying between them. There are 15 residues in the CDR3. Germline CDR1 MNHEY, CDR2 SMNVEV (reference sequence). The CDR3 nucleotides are TGTGCCAGCAGTTTATCGAACGGGTTCCAAGAGACCCAGTACTTC. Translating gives CASSLSNGFQETQYF.

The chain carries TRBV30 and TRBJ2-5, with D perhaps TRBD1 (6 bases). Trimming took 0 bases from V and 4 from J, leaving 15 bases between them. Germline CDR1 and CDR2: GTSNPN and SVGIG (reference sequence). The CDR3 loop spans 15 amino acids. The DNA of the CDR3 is TGTGCCTGGAGTGTTTACTCTGGCAGGGGAGAGACCCAGTACTTC. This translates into CAWSVYSGRGETQYF.

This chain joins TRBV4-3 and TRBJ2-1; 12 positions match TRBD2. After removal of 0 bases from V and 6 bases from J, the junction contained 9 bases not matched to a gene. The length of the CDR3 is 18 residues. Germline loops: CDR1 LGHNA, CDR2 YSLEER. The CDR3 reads CASSQEPSGGALINEQFF. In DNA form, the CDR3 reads TGCGCCAGCAGCCAAGAGCCTAGCGGGGGGGCCTTGATCAATGAGCAGTTCTTC.

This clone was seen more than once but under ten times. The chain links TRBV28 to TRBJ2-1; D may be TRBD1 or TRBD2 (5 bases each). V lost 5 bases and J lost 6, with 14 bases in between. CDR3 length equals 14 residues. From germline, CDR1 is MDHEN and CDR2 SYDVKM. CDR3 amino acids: CASSRGRVVNEQFF. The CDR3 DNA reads TGTGCCAGCAGTAGGGGACGTGTGGTCAATGAGCAGTTCTTC.

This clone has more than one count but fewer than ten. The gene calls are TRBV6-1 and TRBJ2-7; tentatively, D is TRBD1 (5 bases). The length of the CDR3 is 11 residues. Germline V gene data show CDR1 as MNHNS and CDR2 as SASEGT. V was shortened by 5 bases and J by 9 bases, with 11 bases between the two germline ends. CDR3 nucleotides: TGTGCCAGCAGTCGCCAGGGCTGGCAGTACTTC. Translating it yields CASSRQGWQYF.

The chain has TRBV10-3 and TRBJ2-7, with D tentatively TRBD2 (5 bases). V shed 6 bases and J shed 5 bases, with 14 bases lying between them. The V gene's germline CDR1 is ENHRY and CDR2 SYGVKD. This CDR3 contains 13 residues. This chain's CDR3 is CAISPDSRDEQYF. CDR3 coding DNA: TGTGCCATCAGCCCGGACTCCCGGGACGAGCAGTACTTC.

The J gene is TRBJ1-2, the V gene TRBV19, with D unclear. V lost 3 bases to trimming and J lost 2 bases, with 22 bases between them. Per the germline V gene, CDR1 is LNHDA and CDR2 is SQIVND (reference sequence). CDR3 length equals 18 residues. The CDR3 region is CASSMAVLSSTLNYGYTF. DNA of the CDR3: TGTGCCAGTAGTATGGCGGTTTTGAGTTCAACCCTCAACTATGGCTACACCTTC.

The CDR3 sequence: CASSLERHYEQYF. The CDR3 nucleotides read TGTGCCAGCAGCTTGGAACGGCACTACGAGCAGTACTTC. V is TRBV5-4 and J is TRBJ2-7; D ambiguous. From germline, CDR1 is SGHNT and CDR2 YYREEE (reference sequence). Trimming cost V 0 bases and J 3 bases, with 7 bases left between them. The CDR3 runs to 13 residues.

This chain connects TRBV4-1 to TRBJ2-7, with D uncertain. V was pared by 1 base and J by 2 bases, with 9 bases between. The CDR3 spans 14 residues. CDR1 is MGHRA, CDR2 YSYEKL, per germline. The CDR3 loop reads CASSQGSVTYEQYF. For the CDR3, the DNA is TGCGCCAGCAGCCAAGGTTCAGTTACCTACGAGCAGTACTTC.

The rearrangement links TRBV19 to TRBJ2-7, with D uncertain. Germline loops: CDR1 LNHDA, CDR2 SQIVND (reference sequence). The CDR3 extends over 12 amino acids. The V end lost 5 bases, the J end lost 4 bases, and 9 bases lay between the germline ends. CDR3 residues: CASSSIPYEQYF. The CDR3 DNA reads TGTGCCAGTAGTTCAATTCCGTACGAGCAGTACTTC.